A selection of T cell receptor beta chains follows, all from one sample in a study of blood T cell repertoires in COVID-19. TCRdb's table, derived via immunoSEQ multiplex PCR, lists solely in-frame clones and lacks some. The table shows 140,000 or so clones, with approximately 81% occurring only once. The sample taken for sequencing was peripheral blood. The receptors come from a human donor in a cohort sampled during active COVID-19. The CDR3 runs from the conserved cysteine through the conserved F or W. D genes are given only for firm matches. Not every row has a clone size; where given, it reads once, few, many or a size class.

>TRBJ2-7|TRBD2|TRBV18|-
CASSQLGGTSGSREQYF
TGTGCCAGCTCACAACTTGGCGGGACTAGCGGGAGTCGGGAGCAGTACTTC
>TRBJ2-7|-|TRBV7-3|-
CASAPDRLGYEQYF
TGTGCCAGCGCACCCGACAGGCTCGGCTACGAGCAGTACTTC
>TRBJ2-7|-|TRBV5-6|-
CASSSRVGVGEQYF
TGTGCCAGCAGCTCGCGGGTAGGCGTGGGCGAGCAGTACTTC
>TRBJ1-3|-|TRBV7-8|-
CASSLAGRGNTIYF
TGTGCCAGCAGCTTAGCAGGGAGAGGAAACACCATATATTTT
>TRBJ2-5|-|TRBV5-6|-
CASSLSLTGQETQYF
TGTGCCAGCAGCTTGTCGTTGACAGGACAAGAGACCCAGTACTTC
>TRBJ2-7|TRBD2|TRBV5-1|-
CASSLTSGYSYEQYF
TGCGCCAGCAGCTTAACTAGCGGGTACAGCTACGAGCAGTACTTC
>TRBJ1-4|-|TRBV5-1|-
CASSLETPNEKLFF
TGCGCCAGCAGCTTAGAAACACCTAATGAAAAACTGTTTTTT
>TRBJ2-6|-|TRBV15|once
CATSRGGSGANVLTF
TGTGCCACCAGCAGGGGGGGCTCTGGGGCCAACGTCCTGACTTTC
>TRBJ2-5|-|TRBV9|-
CASSVSSGQETQYF
TGTGCCAGCAGCGTCAGCAGCGGGCAAGAGACCCAGTACTTC
>TRBJ2-7|-|TRBV5-1|-
CASSHRDEQYF
TGCGCCAGCAGCCACCGCGACGAGCAGTACTTC
>TRBJ2-1|TRBD1|TRBV7-2|-
CASSPPGQGKWEQFF
TGTGCCAGCAGCCCGCCGGGACAGGGGAAATGGGAGCAGTTCTTC
>TRBJ2-7|-|TRBV25-1|-
CASSEFRGSPYEQYF
TGTGCCAGCAGTGAATTCAGGGGATCCCCCTACGAGCAGTACTTC
>TRBJ1-4|-|TRBV5-6|-
CASSGETTTNEKLFF
TGTGCCAGCAGCGGAGAAACGACAACTAATGAAAAACTGTTTTTT
>TRBJ2-2|-|TRBV18|-
CASSPWTATGELFF
TGTGCCAGCTCACCCTGGACAGCCACCGGGGAGCTGTTTTTT
>TRBJ1-5|-|TRBV12-3/TRBV12-4|once
CASSSGQNQPQHF
TGTGCCAGCAGCTCAGGACAGAATCAGCCCCAGCATTTT
>TRBJ1-5|TRBD1|TRBV5-1|-
CASSIGTDQPQHF
TGCGCCAGCAGCATAGGGACAGACCAGCCCCAGCATTTT
>TRBJ1-5|-|TRBV3-1/TRBV3-2|-
CASSQREGQPQHF
TGTGCCAGCAGCCAAAGGGAGGGTCAGCCCCAGCATTTT
>TRBJ2-7|TRBD2|TRBV4-3|-
CASSQVLAGNYEQYF
TGCGCCAGCAGCCAAGTACTAGCGGGGAACTACGAGCAGTACTTC
>TRBJ2-1|-|TRBV5-6|-
CASSLAGVTPYNEQFF
TGTGCCAGCAGCTTGGCAGGTGTGACCCCTTACAATGAGCAGTTCTTC
>TRBJ2-5|TRBD1|TRBV27|-
CASSSDRGEQETQYF
TGTGCCAGCAGTTCGGACAGGGGAGAACAAGAGACCCAGTACTTC
>TRBJ2-5|-|TRBV11-2|-
CASSSNLETQYF
TGTGCCAGCAGCTCAAACTTAGAGACCCAGTACTTC
>TRBJ2-3|-|TRBV9|-
CASSVEGRGRADTQYF
TGTGCCAGCAGCGTAGAGGGTAGGGGGAGAGCAGATACGCAGTATTTT
>TRBJ1-1|-|TRBV3-1/TRBV3-2|-
CASSPPQGQNTEAFF
TGTGCCAGCAGCCCCCCACAGGGTCAGAACACTGAAGCTTTCTTT
>TRBJ1-6|-|TRBV28|-
CASSLVSVQAYNSPLHF
TGTGCCAGCAGTTTAGTGTCGGTACAGGCCTATAATTCACCCCTCCACTTT
>TRBJ2-3|-|TRBV11-3|-
CASSLVRQPSTDTQYF
TGTGCCAGCAGCTTAGTTCGACAGCCTAGCACAGATACGCAGTATTTT
>TRBJ2-6|TRBD1|TRBV5-4|-
CASRDRGLGGSGANVLTF
TGTGCCAGCAGGGACAGGGGGCTCGGGGGGTCTGGGGCCAACGTCCTGACTTTC
>TRBJ1-3|-|TRBV6-2/TRBV6-3|few
CASSYGRSGNTIYF
TGTGCCAGCAGTTACGGGAGGTCTGGAAACACCATATATTTT
>TRBJ1-3|-|TRBV2|-
CASLRDSGNTIYF
TGTGCCAGCCTCAGGGACTCTGGAAACACCATATATTTT
>TRBJ2-7|-|TRBV19|few
CASSINLAYEQYF
TGTGCCAGTAGTATAAATCTAGCTTACGAGCAGTACTTC
>TRBJ2-7|TRBD2|TRBV5-6|once
CASSLFLGVGLAGDNEQYF
TGTGCCAGCAGCTTGTTCCTCGGGGTGGGACTAGCGGGAGACAACGAGCAGTACTTC
>TRBJ2-1|TRBD1|TRBV19|-
CASSTDRVRGEQFF
TGTGCCAGTAGTACGGACAGGGTCAGGGGGGAGCAGTTCTTC
>TRBJ2-3|TRBD2|TRBV18|-
CASSPPVLAGSTDTQYF
TGTGCCAGCTCACCACCGGTGCTAGCGGGTTCCACAGATACGCAGTATTTT
>TRBJ2-7|-|TRBV18|once
CASSPPGTGDEQYF
TGTGCCAGCTCACCACCCGGGACTGGAGACGAGCAGTACTTC
>TRBJ1-1|-|TRBV7-2|-
CASSPSSDRNTEAFF
TGTGCCAGCAGCCCTTCCTCTGACAGGAACACTGAAGCTTTCTTT
>TRBJ2-1|TRBD2|TRBV4-3|-
CASSRIEAGGPNEQFF
TGCGCCAGCAGCCGTATCGAAGCGGGAGGGCCCAATGAGCAGTTCTTC
>TRBJ2-1|-|TRBV5-1|-
CASSLSTGNEQFF
TGCGCCAGCAGCTTAAGCACCGGGAATGAGCAGTTCTTC
>TRBJ2-7|TRBD1|TRBV7-9|-
CASKRSGTGSYEQYF
TGTGCCAGCAAAAGATCCGGGACAGGATCCTACGAGCAGTACTTC
>TRBJ2-7|TRBD2|TRBV11-2|once
CASSIGLAHEQYF
TGTGCCAGCAGCATCGGACTAGCCCACGAGCAGTACTTC
>TRBJ2-3|TRBD1|TRBV7-9|-
CASSFGTVADTQYF
TGTGCCAGCAGCTTCGGGACAGTGGCAGATACGCAGTATTTT
>TRBJ2-5|TRBD1|TRBV24-1|-
CATSRSISRQGSETQYF
TGTGCCACCAGTAGATCTATTTCGAGACAGGGGTCGGAGACCCAGTACTTC
>TRBJ2-3|-|TRBV11-2|-
CASSLVSSGTSTDTQYF
TGTGCCAGCAGCTTAGTCTCCTCAGGGACTAGCACAGATACGCAGTATTTT
>TRBJ2-6|-|TRBV4-3|once
CASSRDSSGANVLTF
TGCGCCAGCAGCCGAGACAGCTCTGGGGCCAACGTCCTGACTTTC
>TRBJ1-5|TRBD1|TRBV6-5|few
CASRKGQGNQPQHF
TGTGCCAGCAGGAAGGGACAGGGTAATCAGCCCCAGCATTTT
>TRBJ1-1|-|TRBV6-5|-
CASNRERDTEAFF
TGTGCCAGCAACAGGGAAAGGGACACTGAAGCTTTCTTT
>TRBJ2-5|TRBD2|TRBV18|-
CASSPPRLAGKETQYF
TGTGCCAGCTCACCACCGAGACTAGCGGGAAAAGAGACCCAGTACTTC
>TRBJ2-1|TRBD2|TRBV5-1|-
CASSLGTSGRHSYNEQFF
TGCGCCAGCAGCTTGGGGACTAGCGGGAGGCACTCCTACAATGAGCAGTTCTTC
>TRBJ2-7|TRBD1|TRBV10-1|-
CASTRRAQGSSYEQYF
TGCGCCAGCACAAGACGGGCACAGGGGAGTTCCTACGAGCAGTACTTC
>TRBJ2-7|-|TRBV4-3|-
CASSRQTRNEQYF
TGCGCCAGCAGCCGACAGACTAGAAACGAGCAGTACTTC
>TRBJ2-7|TRBD2|TRBV5-1|-
CASSPGLAGGYEQYF
TGCGCCAGCAGCCCGGGACTAGCGGGAGGCTACGAGCAGTACTTC
>TRBJ1-2|-|TRBV5-8|-
CASSLVGQVIYGYTF
TGTGCCAGCAGCTTGGTGGGGCAGGTTATCTATGGCTACACCTTC
>TRBJ1-6|TRBD1|TRBV10-3|-
CAISEPGQGYSPLHF
TGTGCCATCAGTGAACCGGGACAGGGATATTCACCCCTCCACTTT
>TRBJ2-2|TRBD2|TRBV10-3|-
CAISARGGRAKTGELFF
TGTGCCATCAGTGCTCGGGGCGGGAGGGCCAAAACCGGGGAGCTGTTTTTT
>TRBJ2-1|TRBD2|TRBV19|-
CASSTRTSGGNDEQFF
TGTGCCAGTAGTACCCGGACTAGCGGGGGAAACGATGAGCAGTTCTTC